These 25 T cell receptor beta chains were all obtained from the same sample, sequenced in a study of blood T cells in healthy people across ages. Primers used in a second PCR of about 6 to 12 cycles were a sample-barcoded 5' primer and a J-beta primer mix. Each CDR3 protein is one row after TCRdb ran MiXCR on the 5' RACE reads. Of just over 1 million distinct CDR3 sequences in the sample, less than 50% were seen once. What was sequenced was blood. The receptors stem from a woman aged 60-70 years in good health.

The chain has TRBV29-1 and TRBJ2-7; weak D call: TRBD2 (6 bases). Germline CDR1 is SQVTM and CDR2 is ANQGSEA. Trimming removed 7 bases from V and 0 bases from J, with 10 bases in between. There are 12 residues in the CDR3. CDR3 protein: CSGGDRSYEQYF. For the CDR3, the DNA is TGCAGCGGCGGGGATCGCTCCTACGAGCAGTACTTC.

This clonotype was seen a handful of times. V usage is TRBV11-2 and J usage is TRBJ2-1; TRBD1 aligns across 9 bases. V trimming: 1 base; J trimming: 5 bases; junction bases outside the gene matches: 6. CDR1 is SGHAT and CDR2 is FQNNGV in the germline V gene. The CDR3 runs 16 residues. CDR3 sequence reads: CASSLVARQGDNEQFF. DNA of the CDR3: TGTGCCAGCAGCTTAGTCGCGAGACAGGGGGACAATGAGCAGTTCTTC.

There are a few counts of this clonotype. The chain employs TRBV20-1 and TRBJ2-4; TRBD1 matches at 7 bases. Germline V CDR1 and CDR2: DFQATT, SNEGSKA (reference sequence). The CDR3 is 13 residues long. Trimming cost V 6 bases and J 9 bases; bases outside gene matches: 11. As DNA, the CDR3 is TGCAGTGCAAATCTACAGGGGTTGGGCATTCAGTACTTC. Translating it yields CSANLQGLGIQYF.

The J gene is TRBJ2-7, the V gene TRBV7-9; D is perhaps TRBD2 (6 bases). CDR1 SEHNR and CDR2 FQNEAQ come from the germline V gene (reference sequence). Trimming left V 7 bases short and J 5 bases short, with 24 bases between. This CDR3 contains 16 residues. The CDR3 reads CASTPAGWDKGNEQYF. The CDR3 nucleotides read TGTGCCAGCACCCCGGCGGGATGGGATAAGGGAAACGAGCAGTACTTC.

This clonotype was detected a few times. This chain connects TRBV27 to TRBJ2-7, with TRBD2 identical over 8 bases. CDR3 length: 17 amino acids. The junction had 19 bases not matched to a gene; V was cut back by 5 bases and J by 7 bases. Germline CDR1 MNHEY, CDR2 SMNVEV (reference sequence). Here the CDR3 reads CASSPRSSGRSVREQYF. CDR3 sequence (DNA): TGTGCCAGCAGTCCCAGGTCTAGCGGGCGCAGTGTTCGGGAGCAGTACTTC.

This clonotype showed up just a few times. This chain uses TRBV7-8 with TRBJ2-1; 9 bases line up with TRBD1. J was trimmed by 8 bases and V by 4 bases; bases with no gene match: 9. In germline, CDR1 is SGHVS, CDR2 FQNEAQ. This CDR3 is built from 15 residues. The CDR3 nucleotides are TGTGCCAGCAGCTACCGGGACAGGGTTGTTGATGAGCAGTTCTTC. This sequence encodes CASSYRDRVVDEQFF.

The genes are TRBV4-2 and TRBJ1-1; maybe TRBD1 (6 bases). This CDR3 spans 15 amino acids. V lost 1 base, J lost 2 bases, and 11 bases lay in between. The germline gives CDR1 LGHNA, CDR2 YNFKEQ. CDR3 amino acids: CASSQVGQYNTEAFF. In DNA, the CDR3 is TGTGCCAGCAGCCAAGTTGGACAGTACAACACTGAAGCTTTCTTT.

The chain joins TRBV24-1 to TRBJ2-1; 10 bases line up with TRBD2. The CDR3 has 15 residues. Germline V gene lookup returns CDR1 KGHDR and CDR2 SFDVKD. Trimming removed 7 bases from V and 7 bases from J; junction bases left unmatched: 9. This CDR3 is CATRGAGGPNNEQFF. In DNA, the CDR3 is TGTGCCACCAGGGGAGCGGGAGGGCCGAATAATGAGCAGTTCTTC.

V and J are TRBV2 and TRBJ2-7; tentative D call: TRBD1 (5 bases). The CDR3 runs 15 residues. Trimming took off 3 bases at V and 3 bases at J, with 15 bases between the two ends. In germline, CDR1 is SNHLY, CDR2 FYNNEI. This CDR3 reads CASSDSQPRGYEQYF. CDR3 in DNA: TGTGCCAGCAGTGATTCACAGCCTAGGGGCTACGAGCAGTACTTC.

The table lists this clonotype with a few counts. This chain uses TRBV29-1 with TRBJ2-1, with 8 bases identical to TRBD1. In germline, CDR1 is SQVTM, CDR2 ANQGSEA. V was pared by 4 bases and J by 6 bases, with 5 bases of the junction left unmatched. The CDR3 totals 13 residues. In DNA, the CDR3 is TGCAGCGTTGTCCTTGACAGGGGCAATGAGCAGTTCTTC. Amino acid sequence: CSVVLDRGNEQFF.

This clonotype showed up just a few times. The chain has TRBV7-2 and TRBJ2-4, with a possible D match to TRBD1 (6 bases). Germline V gives CDR1 SGHTA, CDR2 FQGNSA. This CDR3 is built from 14 residues. Trimming left V 4 bases short and J 7 bases short, with 14 bases between. In nucleotides, the CDR3 is TGTGCCAGCAGCTCGAATAAACAGGGTAACATTCAGTACTTC. Translating gives CASSSNKQGNIQYF.

Notes on this clonotype: Possible read error: a much larger clone is one base away. The chain is built from TRBV7-9 and TRBJ2-1, with D perhaps matching TRBD2 (5 bases). CDR3 length: 15 amino acids. From germline, CDR1 is SEHNR and CDR2 FQNEAQ (reference sequence). Trimming stripped 2 bases from V and 7 bases from J, with 15 bases between. The DNA of the CDR3 is TGTGCCAGCAGCTTATTAGCGCTGAACACGAATGAGCAGTTCTTC. It encodes CASSLLALNTNEQFF.

V and J are TRBV4-2 and TRBJ2-5; D remains ambiguous. Germline V gene sequence: CDR1 LGHNA, CDR2 YNFKEQ. The V end lost 0 bases, the J end lost 5 bases, and 13 bases lay between the germline ends. CDR3 size: 15 residues. The CDR3, as DNA: TGTGCCAGCAGCCAAGAGGACCTTCACGCGGAGACCCAGTACTTC. Translated, it gives CASSQEDLHAETQYF.

The chain couples TRBV28 to TRBJ2-3; D is unclear. This CDR3 is built from 14 residues. The germline V and J ends were trimmed by 3 bases and 6 bases, with 13 bases remaining between them. Germline CDR1 is MDHEN and CDR2 is SYDVKM. CDR3 region: CASSFRAWVDTQYF. The CDR3 DNA is TGTGCCAGCAGTTTTCGGGCTTGGGTGGATACGCAGTATTTT.

This clonotype has at least ten counts. This chain uses TRBV6-5 with TRBJ2-4, with no clear D. CDR1 MNHEY and CDR2 SVGAGI come from the germline V gene. V was trimmed by 4 bases and J by 0 bases, leaving 10 bases between them. There are 15 residues in the CDR3. CDR3 amino acids: CASSSRTVAKNIQYF. The CDR3 DNA reads as TGTGCCAGCAGTTCCCGTACGGTAGCCAAAAACATTCAGTACTTC.

This chain joins TRBV29-1 and TRBJ2-3; the match to TRBD1 covers 9 bases. Unmatched junction bases numbered 7, after V lost 6 bases and J lost 3 bases. Germline V gene sequence: CDR1 SQVTM, CDR2 ANQGSEA. This CDR3 spans 14 amino acids. The CDR3 sequence: CSVPGTGWTDTQYF. CDR3 coding DNA: TGCAGCGTCCCCGGGACAGGGTGGACAGATACGCAGTATTTT.

The chain is built from TRBV6-5 and TRBJ1-3; 8 nucleotides agree with TRBD1. The V gene's germline CDR1 is MNHEY and CDR2 SVGAGI. CDR3 length equals 13 residues. Trimming took 5 bases from V and 15 from J; bases not matched to a gene: 12. CDR3 loop: CASSERQGLATYF. The CDR3 DNA is TGTGCCAGCAGTGAGCGACAGGGGCTGGCCACATATTTT.

V usage is TRBV29-1 and J usage is TRBJ1-1, with a weak D call TRBD1 (5 bases). The CDR3 loop spans 14 amino acids. CDR1 and CDR2 from the germline V gene are SQVTM and ANQGSEA. V was clipped by 0 bases and J by 10 bases, with 18 bases between them. The CDR3 sequence: CSVEDGGARFGAFF. As DNA, the CDR3 is TGCAGCGTTGAAGATGGCGGGGCTCGATTCGGAGCTTTCTTT. Variable domain in full (rest from reference TRBV29-1 and TRBJ1-1): SAVISQKPSRDICQRGTSLTIQCQVDSQVTMMFWYRQQPGQSLTLIATANQGSEATYESGFVIDKFPISRPNLTFSTLTVSNMSPEDSSIYLCSVEDGGARFGAFFGQGTRLTVV.

The J gene is TRBJ1-4, the V gene TRBV7-9, with TRBD1 as a possible D gene (6 bases). CDR1 SEHNR and CDR2 FQNEAQ come from the germline V gene (reference sequence). Trimming cost V 5 bases and J 6 bases, with 13 bases left between them. The CDR3 is 14 residues long. This CDR3 is CASSVSGADEKLFF. In nucleotides, the CDR3 is TGTGCCAGCAGCGTATCAGGGGCGGATGAAAAACTGTTTTTT.

This clonotype has only a few counts. The chain joins TRBV24-1 to TRBJ2-1; the match to TRBD2 covers 10 bases. Germline CDR1 and CDR2: KGHDR and SFDVKD. This CDR3 has 18 residues. Trimming removed 9 bases from V and 0 bases from J; junction bases left unmatched: 13. CDR3 residues: CATDGLAGETSSYNEQFF. The CDR3 DNA reads TGTGCCACCGATGGCCTAGCGGGAGAGACGAGCTCCTACAATGAGCAGTTCTTC.

There are a few counts of this clonotype. CDR3 region: CASSQAATAEAFF. The CDR3 DNA is TGTGCCAGCAGCCAAGCGGCCACCGCTGAAGCTTTCTTT. J is TRBJ1-1 and V is TRBV14; D is unresolved. V was trimmed by 1 base and J by 6 bases, leaving 9 bases between them. Looked up from germline, CDR1 is SGHDN and CDR2 is FVKESK. This CDR3 contains 13 residues.

The V and J genes are TRBV20-1 and TRBJ1-1, with 7 bases aligning to TRBD1. Germline loops: CDR1 DFQATT, CDR2 SNEGSKA (reference sequence). With V trimmed by 3 bases and J by 1 base, 8 bases remained unmatched. The CDR3 sequence is 15 residues long. CDR3 region: CSARQLQGRNTEAFF. The CDR3 nucleotides are TGCAGTGCTAGGCAACTACAGGGGAGGAACACTGAAGCTTTCTTT.

The chain combines TRBV5-1 with TRBJ2-1, with no clear D. Germline V gene data show CDR1 as SGHRS and CDR2 as YFSETQ. The V end lost 0 bases, the J end lost 0 bases, and 10 bases lay between the germline ends. The CDR3 extends over 16 amino acids. CDR3 in DNA: TGCGCCAGCAGCTTGGGGGGTCAGTTCTCCTACAATGAGCAGTTCTTC. It translates to CASSLGGQFSYNEQFF.

This clonotype was seen a few times. The rearrangement links TRBV7-2 to TRBJ1-2; D is possibly TRBD1 (5 bases). Per the germline V gene, CDR1 is SGHTA and CDR2 is FQGNSA. The CDR3 consists of 13 residues. Trimming stripped 2 bases from V and 7 bases from J, with 11 bases between. The CDR3 reads CASSLRGKGGYTF. CDR3 nucleotide sequence: TGTGCCAGCAGCTTAAGGGGAAAGGGTGGCTACACCTTC.

The chain links TRBV6-5 to TRBJ2-5; 9 bases agree with TRBD2. The J call may not be correct, given that the DNA end is closer to TRBJ2-7. Germline assignment: CDR1 MNHEY and CDR2 SVGAGI. This CDR3 has 19 amino acids. The CDR3 protein is CASSYSPSGTTPNPNEQYF. The CDR3 DNA reads TGTGCCAGCAGTTACTCGCCTAGCGGGACTACCCCGAATCCGAACGAGCAGTACTTC.